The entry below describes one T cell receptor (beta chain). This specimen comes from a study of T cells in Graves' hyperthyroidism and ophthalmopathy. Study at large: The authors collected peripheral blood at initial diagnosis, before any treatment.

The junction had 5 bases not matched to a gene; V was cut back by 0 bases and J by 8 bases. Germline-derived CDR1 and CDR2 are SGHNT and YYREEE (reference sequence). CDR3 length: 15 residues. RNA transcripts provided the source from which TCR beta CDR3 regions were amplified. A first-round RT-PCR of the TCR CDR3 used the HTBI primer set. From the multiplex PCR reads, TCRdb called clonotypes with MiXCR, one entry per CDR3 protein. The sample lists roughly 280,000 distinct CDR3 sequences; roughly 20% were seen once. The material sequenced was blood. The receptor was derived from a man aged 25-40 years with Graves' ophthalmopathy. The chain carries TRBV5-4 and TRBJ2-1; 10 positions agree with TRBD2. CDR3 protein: CASSLGLAGADEQFF. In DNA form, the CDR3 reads TGTGCCAGCAGCTTGGGGCTAGCGGGAGCAGATGAGCAGTTCTTC.